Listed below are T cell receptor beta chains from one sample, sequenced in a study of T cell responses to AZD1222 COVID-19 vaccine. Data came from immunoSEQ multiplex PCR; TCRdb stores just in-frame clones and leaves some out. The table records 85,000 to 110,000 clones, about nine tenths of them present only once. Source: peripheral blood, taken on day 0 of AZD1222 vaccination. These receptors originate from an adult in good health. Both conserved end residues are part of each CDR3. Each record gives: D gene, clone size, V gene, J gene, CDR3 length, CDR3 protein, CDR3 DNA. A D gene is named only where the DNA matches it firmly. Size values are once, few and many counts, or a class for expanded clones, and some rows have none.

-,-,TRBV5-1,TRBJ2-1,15,CASSFGTVAYNEQFF,TGCGCCAGCAGCTTCGGGACCGTAGCCTACAATGAGCAGTTCTTC
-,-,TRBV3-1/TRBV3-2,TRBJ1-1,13,CASIPDMNTEAFF,TGTGCCAGCATCCCGGACATGAACACTGAAGCTTTCTTT
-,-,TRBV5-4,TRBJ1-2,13,CASSLWGSGGYTF,TGTGCCAGCAGCTTGTGGGGTTCTGGGGGCTACACCTTC
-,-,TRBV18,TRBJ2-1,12,CASSPPPGQQFF,TGTGCCAGCTCACCACCACCGGGACAGCAGTTCTTC
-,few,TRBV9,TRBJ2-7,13,CASSVADSYEQYF,TGTGCCAGCAGCGTAGCTGACTCCTACGAGCAGTACTTC
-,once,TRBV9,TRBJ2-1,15,CASSQTGTTGDEQFF,TGTGCCAGCAGCCAAACCGGGACAACGGGTGATGAGCAGTTCTTC
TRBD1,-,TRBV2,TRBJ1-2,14,CASSPGTADYGYTF,TGTGCCAGCAGCCCCGGGACAGCAGACTATGGCTACACCTTC
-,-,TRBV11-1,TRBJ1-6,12,CASSLTKTPLHF,TGTGCCAGCAGCTTGACGAAGACACCCCTCCACTTT
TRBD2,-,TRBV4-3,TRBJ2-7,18,CASSQAGPGGGTGDEQYF,TGCGCCAGCAGCCAAGCCGGCCCCGGGGGGGGAACGGGAGACGAGCAGTACTTC
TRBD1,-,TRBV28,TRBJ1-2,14,CASSSGGHFYGYTF,TGTGCCAGCAGTTCAGGGGGCCACTTCTATGGCTACACCTTC
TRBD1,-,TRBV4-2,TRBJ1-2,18,CASSQVRESDRGYYGYTF,TGTGCCAGCAGCCAAGTACGGGAATCGGACAGGGGTTACTATGGCTACACCTTC
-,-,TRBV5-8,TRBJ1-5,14,CASSLGSGYQPQHF,TGTGCCAGCAGCTTGGGTTCTGGTTATCAGCCCCAGCATTTT
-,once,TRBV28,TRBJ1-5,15,CASSLWGGGNQPQHF,TGTGCCAGCAGTTTATGGGGGGGAGGTAATCAGCCCCAGCATTTT
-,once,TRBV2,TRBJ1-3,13,CASTGVSGNTIYF,TGTGCCAGCACGGGGGTATCCGGAAACACCATATATTTT
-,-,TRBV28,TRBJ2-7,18,CASCKQTSGSASGYEQYF,TGTGCCAGCTGCAAACAAACGTCGGGCAGCGCCTCGGGCTACGAGCAGTACTTC
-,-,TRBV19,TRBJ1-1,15,CASSRQGSRDTEAFF,TGTGCCAGTAGTCGCCAGGGATCTCGAGACACTGAAGCTTTCTTT
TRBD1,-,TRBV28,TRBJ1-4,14,CASSWGQGNEKLFF,TGTGCCAGCAGTTGGGGACAGGGAAATGAAAAACTGTTTTTT
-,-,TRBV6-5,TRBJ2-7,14,CASSKITGNYEQYF,TGTGCCAGCAGTAAAATCACAGGGAACTACGAGCAGTACTTC
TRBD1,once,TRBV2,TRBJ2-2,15,CASNRGQGGIGELFF,TGTGCCAGCAACCGGGGACAGGGGGGTATCGGGGAGCTGTTTTTT